This TCR beta chain was recorded in a study of blood T cell repertoires in COVID-19. Across the study: From the United States, Italy and Spain came samples of acute and convalescent COVID-19. In each case, the material was cDNA or gDNA derived from T cells, B-cell-depleted T cells, or PBMCs.

Original processing notes: Amplification of reference gene primers was used by the study to estimate nucleated cell counts. TCRdb's table, derived via immunoSEQ multiplex PCR, lists solely in-frame clones and lacks some. V and J calls and clone size are those listed in that table; D and trimming were worked out from the DNA. Of around 300,000 clones listed, 85% are singletons. V lost 8 bases and J lost 3, with 16 bases in between. The CDR3 has 14 residues. Looked up from germline, CDR1 is SGHAT and CDR2 is FQNNGV. The sample comprised peripheral blood. The chain links TRBV11-2 to TRBJ1-2, with a weak D call TRBD1 (5 bases). This TCR was recovered from a woman between 50 and 59 years old with active or convalescent COVID-19. The CDR3 DNA is TGTGCCAGCGGCCTCCGGGGGTCCGACTATGGCTACACCTTC. It yields the protein CASGLRGSDYGYTF.